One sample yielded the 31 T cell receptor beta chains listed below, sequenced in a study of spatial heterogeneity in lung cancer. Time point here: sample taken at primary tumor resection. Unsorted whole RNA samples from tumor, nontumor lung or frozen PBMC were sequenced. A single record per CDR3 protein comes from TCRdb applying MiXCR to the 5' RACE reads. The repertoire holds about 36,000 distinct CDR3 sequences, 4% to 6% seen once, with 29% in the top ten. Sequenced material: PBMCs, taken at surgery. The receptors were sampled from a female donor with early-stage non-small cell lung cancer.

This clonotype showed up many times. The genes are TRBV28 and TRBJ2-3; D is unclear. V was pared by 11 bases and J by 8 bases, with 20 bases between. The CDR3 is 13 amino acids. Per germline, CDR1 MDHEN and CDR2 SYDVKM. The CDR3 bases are TGTGCCGGGTTCGGGTCAAACAACCGTACGCAGTATTTT. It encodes CAGFGSNNRTQYF.

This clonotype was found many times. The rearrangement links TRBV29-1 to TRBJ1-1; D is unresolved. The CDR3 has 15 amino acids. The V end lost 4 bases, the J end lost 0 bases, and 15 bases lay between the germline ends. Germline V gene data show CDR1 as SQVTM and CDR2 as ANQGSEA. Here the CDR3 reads CSVAWTEDMNTEAFF. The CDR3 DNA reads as TGCAGCGTTGCGTGGACGGAAGACATGAACACTGAAGCTTTCTTT.

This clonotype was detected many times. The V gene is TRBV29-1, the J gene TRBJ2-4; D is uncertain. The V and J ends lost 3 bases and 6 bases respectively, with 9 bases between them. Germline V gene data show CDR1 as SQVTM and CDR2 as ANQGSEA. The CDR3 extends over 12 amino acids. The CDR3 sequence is CSVESFANIQYF. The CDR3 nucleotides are TGCAGCGTTGAGTCCTTCGCAAACATTCAGTACTTC.

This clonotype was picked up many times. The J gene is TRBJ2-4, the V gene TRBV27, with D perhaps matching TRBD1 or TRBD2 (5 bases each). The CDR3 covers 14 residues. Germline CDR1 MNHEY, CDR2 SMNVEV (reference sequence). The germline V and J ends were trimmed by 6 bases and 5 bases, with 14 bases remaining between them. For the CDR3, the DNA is TGTGCCAGCAGCCTTACTGGGGGTGAAAACATTCAGTACTTC. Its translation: CASSLTGGENIQYF.

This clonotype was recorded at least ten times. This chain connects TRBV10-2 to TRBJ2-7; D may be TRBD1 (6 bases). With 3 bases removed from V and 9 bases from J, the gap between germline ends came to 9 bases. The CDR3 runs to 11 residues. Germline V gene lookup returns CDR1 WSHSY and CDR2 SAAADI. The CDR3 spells CASSEGGLQYF. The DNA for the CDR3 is TGCGCCAGCAGTGAAGGGGGTCTGCAGTACTTC.

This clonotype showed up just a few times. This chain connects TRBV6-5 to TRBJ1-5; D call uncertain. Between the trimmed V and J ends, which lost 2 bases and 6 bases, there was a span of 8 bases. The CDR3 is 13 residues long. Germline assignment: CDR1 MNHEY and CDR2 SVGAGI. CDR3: CASSYAPSQPQHF. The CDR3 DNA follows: TGTGCCAGCAGTTACGCCCCCTCTCAGCCCCAGCATTTT.

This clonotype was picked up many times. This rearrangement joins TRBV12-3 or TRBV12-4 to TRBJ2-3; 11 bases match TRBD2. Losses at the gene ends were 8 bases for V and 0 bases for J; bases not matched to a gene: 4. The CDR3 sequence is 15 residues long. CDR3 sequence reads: CASATSGDSTDTQYF. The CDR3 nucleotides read TGTGCCAGCGCGACTAGCGGGGATAGCACAGATACGCAGTATTTT.

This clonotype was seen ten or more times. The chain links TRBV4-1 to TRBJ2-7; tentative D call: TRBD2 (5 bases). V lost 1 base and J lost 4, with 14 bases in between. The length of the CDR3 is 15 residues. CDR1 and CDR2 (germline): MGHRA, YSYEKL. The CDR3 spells CASSQAASSVYEQYF. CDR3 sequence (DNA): TGCGCCAGCAGCCAAGCAGCTAGCTCGGTGTACGAGCAGTACTTC.

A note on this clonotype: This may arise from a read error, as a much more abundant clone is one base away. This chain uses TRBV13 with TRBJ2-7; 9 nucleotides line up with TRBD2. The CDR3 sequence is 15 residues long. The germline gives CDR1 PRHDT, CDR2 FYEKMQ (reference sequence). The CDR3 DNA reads TGTACCAGCAGCCTATATAGCGGGGGCTCCTACGAGCAGTACTTC. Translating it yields CTSSLYSGGSYEQYF.

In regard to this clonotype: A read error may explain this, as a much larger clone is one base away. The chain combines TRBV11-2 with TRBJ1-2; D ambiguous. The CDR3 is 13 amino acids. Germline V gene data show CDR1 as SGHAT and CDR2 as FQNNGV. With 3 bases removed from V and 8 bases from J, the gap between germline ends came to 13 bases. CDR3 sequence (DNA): TGTGCCAGCAGCTTTTGGCACGCATCGGGCTACACCTTC. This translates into CASSFWHASGYTF.

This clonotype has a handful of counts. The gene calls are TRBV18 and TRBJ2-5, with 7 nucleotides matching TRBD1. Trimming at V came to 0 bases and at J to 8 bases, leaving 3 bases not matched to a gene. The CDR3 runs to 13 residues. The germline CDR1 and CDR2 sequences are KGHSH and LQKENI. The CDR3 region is CASSPPPGGTQYF. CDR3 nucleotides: TGTGCCAGCTCACCACCACCAGGGGGAACCCAGTACTTC.

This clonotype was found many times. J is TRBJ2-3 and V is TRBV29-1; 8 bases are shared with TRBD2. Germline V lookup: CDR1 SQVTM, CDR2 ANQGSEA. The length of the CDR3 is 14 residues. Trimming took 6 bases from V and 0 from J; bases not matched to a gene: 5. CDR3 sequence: CSVAGGSSTDTQYF. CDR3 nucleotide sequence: TGCAGCGTGGCGGGGGGCTCTAGCACAGATACGCAGTATTTT.

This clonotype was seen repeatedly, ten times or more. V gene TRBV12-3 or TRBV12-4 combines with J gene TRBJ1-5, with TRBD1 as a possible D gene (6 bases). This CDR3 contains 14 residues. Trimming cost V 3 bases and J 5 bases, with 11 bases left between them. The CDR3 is CASSFRGAYQPQHF. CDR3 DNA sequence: TGTGCCAGCAGTTTCCGGGGGGCATATCAGCCCCAGCATTTT.

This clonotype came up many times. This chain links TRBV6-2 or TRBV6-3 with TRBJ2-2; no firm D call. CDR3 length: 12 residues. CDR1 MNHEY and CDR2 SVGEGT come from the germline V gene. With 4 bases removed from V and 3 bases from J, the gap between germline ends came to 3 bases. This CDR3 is CASSSDTGELFF. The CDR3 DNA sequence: TGTGCCAGCAGTTCGGACACCGGGGAGCTGTTTTTT.

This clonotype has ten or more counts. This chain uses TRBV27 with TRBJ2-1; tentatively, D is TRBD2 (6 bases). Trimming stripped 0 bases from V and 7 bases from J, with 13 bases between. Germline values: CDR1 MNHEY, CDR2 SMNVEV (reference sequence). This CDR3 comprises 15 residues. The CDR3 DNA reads TGTGCCAGCAGTTTATCACGGGGAGGCTGGAATGAGCAGTTCTTC. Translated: CASSLSRGGWNEQFF.

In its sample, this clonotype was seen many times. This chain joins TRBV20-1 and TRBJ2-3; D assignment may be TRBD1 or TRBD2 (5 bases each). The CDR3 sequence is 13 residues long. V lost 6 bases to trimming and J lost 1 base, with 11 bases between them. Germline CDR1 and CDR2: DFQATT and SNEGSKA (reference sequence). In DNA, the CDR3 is TGCAGTGCAATGGGGCGGGGCACAGATACGCAGTATTTT. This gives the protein CSAMGRGTDTQYF.

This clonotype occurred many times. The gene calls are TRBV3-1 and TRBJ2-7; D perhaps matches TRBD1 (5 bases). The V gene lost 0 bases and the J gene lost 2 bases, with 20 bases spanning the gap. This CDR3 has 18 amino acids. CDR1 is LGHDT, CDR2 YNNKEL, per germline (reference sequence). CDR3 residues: CASSQDRWFQGRAYEQYF. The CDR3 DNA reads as TGTGCCAGCAGCCAAGATCGGTGGTTTCAGGGAAGGGCCTACGAGCAGTACTTC.

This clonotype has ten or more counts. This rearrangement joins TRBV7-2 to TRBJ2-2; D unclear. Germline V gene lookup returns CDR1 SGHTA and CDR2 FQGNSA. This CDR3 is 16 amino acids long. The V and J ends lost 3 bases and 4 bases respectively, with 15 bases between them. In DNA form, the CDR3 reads TGTGCCAGCAGCTTCCAGTTCTCGGGTGGCACCGGGGAGCTGTTTTTT. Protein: CASSFQFSGGTGELFF.

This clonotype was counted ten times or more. CDR3 nucleotide sequence: TGTGCCAGCAGTTCCTCCAGGAGCGGGAATCATGGCTACACCTTC. Its protein product is CASSSSRSGNHGYTF. This rearrangement joins TRBV6-2 or TRBV6-3 to TRBJ1-2; D is ambiguous. Trimming left V 4 bases short and J 6 bases short, with 18 bases between. Germline loops: CDR1 MNHEY, CDR2 SVGEGT. This CDR3 comprises 15 residues.

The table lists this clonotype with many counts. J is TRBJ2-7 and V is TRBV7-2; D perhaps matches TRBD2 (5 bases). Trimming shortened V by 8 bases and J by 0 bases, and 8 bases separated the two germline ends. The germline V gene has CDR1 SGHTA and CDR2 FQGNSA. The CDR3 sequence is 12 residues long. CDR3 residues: CASGADSYEQYF. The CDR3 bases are TGTGCCAGCGGAGCGGACTCCTACGAGCAGTACTTC.

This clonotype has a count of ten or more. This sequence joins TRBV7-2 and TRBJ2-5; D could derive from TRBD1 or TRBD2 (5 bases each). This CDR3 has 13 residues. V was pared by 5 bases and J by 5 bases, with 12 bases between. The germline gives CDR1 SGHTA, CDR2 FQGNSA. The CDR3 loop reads CASSRTRGETQYF. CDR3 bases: TGTGCCAGCAGCCGAACCCGGGGCGAGACCCAGTACTTC.

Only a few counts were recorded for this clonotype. CDR3 sequence (DNA): TGCGCCAGCAGCCAAGATTCCCGGGCAGGGTACATTCAGTACTTC. It yields the protein CASSQDSRAGYIQYF. This chain uses TRBV4-1 with TRBJ2-4; maybe TRBD1 (5 bases). Trimming shortened V by 0 bases and J by 8 bases, and 14 bases separated the two germline ends. The germline gives CDR1 MGHRA, CDR2 YSYEKL. The CDR3 is 15 amino acids.

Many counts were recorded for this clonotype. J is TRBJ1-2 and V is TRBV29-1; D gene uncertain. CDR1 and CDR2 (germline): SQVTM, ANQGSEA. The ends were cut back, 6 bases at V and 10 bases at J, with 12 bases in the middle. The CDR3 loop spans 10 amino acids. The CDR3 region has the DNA TGCAGCGTCTACAATGGGAACTACACCTTC. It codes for CSVYNGNYTF.

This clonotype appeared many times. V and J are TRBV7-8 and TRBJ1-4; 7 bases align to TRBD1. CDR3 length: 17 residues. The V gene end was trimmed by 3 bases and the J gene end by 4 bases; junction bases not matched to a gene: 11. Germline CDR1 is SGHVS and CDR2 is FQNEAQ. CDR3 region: CASSFGDSGLLNEKLFF. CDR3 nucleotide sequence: TGTGCCAGCAGCTTTGGGGACAGCGGTCTCCTTAATGAAAAACTGTTTTTT. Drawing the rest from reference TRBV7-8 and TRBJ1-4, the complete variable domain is GAGVSQSPRYKVAKRGQDVALRCDPISGHVSLFWYQQALGQGPEFLTYFQNEAQLDKSGLPSDRFFAERPEGSVSTLKIQRTQQEDSAVYLCASSFGDSGLLNEKLFFGSGTQLSVL.

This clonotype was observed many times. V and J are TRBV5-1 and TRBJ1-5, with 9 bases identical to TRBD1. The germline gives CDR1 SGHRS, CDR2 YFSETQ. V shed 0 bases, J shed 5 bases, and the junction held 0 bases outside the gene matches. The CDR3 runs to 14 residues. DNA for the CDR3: TGCGCCAGCAGCTTGGGGGACAGGGATCAGCCCCAGCATTTT. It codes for CASSLGDRDQPQHF.

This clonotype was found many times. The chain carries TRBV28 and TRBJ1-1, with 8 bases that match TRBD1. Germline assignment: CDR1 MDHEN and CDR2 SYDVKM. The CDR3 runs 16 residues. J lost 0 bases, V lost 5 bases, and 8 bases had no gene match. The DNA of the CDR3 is TGTGCCAGCAGTCCAACGACAGGGGTCGTGAACACTGAAGCTTTCTTT. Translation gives CASSPTTGVVNTEAFF.

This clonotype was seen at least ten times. The CDR3 reads CASSVSPTANYGYTF. The CDR3 nucleotides read TGTGCCAGCAGCGTATCCCCGACAGCTAACTATGGCTACACCTTC. The rearrangement links TRBV9 to TRBJ1-2; perhaps TRBD1 as D (5 bases). Trimming left V 1 base short and J 0 bases short, with 10 bases between. This CDR3 spans 15 amino acids. The germline gives CDR1 SGDLS, CDR2 YYNGEE. Complete variable domain (other parts from reference TRBV9 and TRBJ1-2): DSGVTQTPKHLITATGQRVTLRCSPRSGDLSVYWYQQSLDQGLQFLIQYYNGEERAKGNILERFSAQQFPDLHSELNLSSLELGDSALYFCASSVSPTANYGYTFGSGTRLTVV.

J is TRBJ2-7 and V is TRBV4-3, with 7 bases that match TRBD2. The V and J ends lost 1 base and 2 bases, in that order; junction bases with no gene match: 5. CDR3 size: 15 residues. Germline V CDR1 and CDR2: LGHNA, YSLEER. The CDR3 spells CASSQGASGTYEQYF. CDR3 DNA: TGCGCCAGCAGCCAAGGGGCTAGCGGTACCTACGAGCAGTACTTC.

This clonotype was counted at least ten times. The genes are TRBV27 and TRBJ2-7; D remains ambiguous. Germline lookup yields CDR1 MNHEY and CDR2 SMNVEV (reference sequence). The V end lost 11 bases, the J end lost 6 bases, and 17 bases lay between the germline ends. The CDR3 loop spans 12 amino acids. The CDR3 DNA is TGTGCCCTAATAGGGCTGGGGTTCGAGCAGTACTTC. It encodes CALIGLGFEQYF.

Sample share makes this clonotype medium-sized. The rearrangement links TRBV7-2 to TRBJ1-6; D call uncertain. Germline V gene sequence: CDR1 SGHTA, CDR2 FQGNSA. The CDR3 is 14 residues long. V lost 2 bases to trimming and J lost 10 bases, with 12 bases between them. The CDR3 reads CASSLQGLGSPLHF. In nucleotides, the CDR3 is TGTGCCAGCAGCTTACAAGGGCTAGGGTCACCCCTCCACTTT.

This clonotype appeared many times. The DNA for the CDR3 is TGCGCCAGCAGCCCGCGACCCCTTACTAGCGGGGGGGCAAATGAGCAGTTCTTC. Amino acid sequence: CASSPRPLTSGGANEQFF. This rearrangement joins TRBV5-1 to TRBJ2-1, with 13 bases matching TRBD2. V lost 4 bases to trimming and J lost 7 bases; unmatched junction nucleotides: 14. The CDR3 is made up of 18 amino acids. Germline CDR1 and CDR2: SGHRS and YFSETQ.